The clone carrying this TCR beta chain has a handful of counts. The data originate from a study of cytomegalovirus exposure and HLA in healthy donors. Study-wide background: The 110 million or so unique TCR beta sequences, from 150 million to 200 million T cells, were found by an earlier analysis.

The CDR3 sequence is 17 residues long. Deletions cut 5 bases from V and 8 bases from J, with 24 bases between. Germline CDR1 and CDR2: SGHAT and FQNNGV. The study ran its PCR with 60 Vbeta and 13 Jbeta primers. The protocol was immunoSEQ multiplex PCR, while the TCRdb copy is restricted to in-frame clones and leaves out a portion. The table has 150,000 to 200,000 clones, more than 70% seen once. This receptor was taken from a male donor in good health and CMV-seronegative. Sequenced material: PBMCs. The chain carries TRBV11-2 and TRBJ1-4, with D perhaps TRBD1 (6 bases). CDR3 sequence reads: CASSPRKGGSLGEKLFF. The CDR3 DNA reads as TGTGCCAGCAGCCCGCGAAAGGGGGGGAGTTTAGGAGAAAAACTGTTTTTT.